This TCR beta chain is from a study of human T cells and chemical hapten exposure. The overall study: 2% DPC applied to a 2 cm by 2 cm arm area sensitized donors. Patients, predominantly female, presented with alopecia areata, totalis or universalis.

The table lists this clonotype with a few counts. Regarding time point: pre-sensitization, week 0. The treatment here: therapeutic diphenylcyclopropenone sensitization with weekly scalp DPC. The library put unique molecular identifiers onto individual cDNA molecules. MiXCR, run by TCRdb on the RACE reads, gives a single entry per CDR3 protein. The sample has 100,000 to 150,000 distinct CDR3 sequences; roughly 13% are singletons. Germline V gene lookup returns CDR1 LNHDA and CDR2 SQIVND (reference sequence). V dropped 10 bases and J dropped 9; count of bases not matched to a gene: 10. The CDR3 consists of 13 residues.

The rearrangement links TRBV19 to TRBJ2-1; 9 bases fit TRBD2. The sequencing used whole blood, collected in connection with sensitization to the hapten diphenylcyclopropenone (DPC). This receptor was identified in a woman in her late teens or twenties with alopecia areata. Some clones in this sample may be carry-over from other donors' samples. In DNA, the CDR3 is TGTGCCACCCACAGCGGGGGGTGGGGTGAGCAGTTCTTC. The encoded protein is CATHSGGWGEQFF.